This is a list of T cell receptor beta chains from one sample in a study of OX40 agonist ivuxolimab in advanced cancers. Here immunoSEQ multiplex PCR was the method, and the copy in TCRdb shows in-frame clones only, minus some. This sample has about 58,000 clones, with approximately 86% found just once. The sequencing here drew on CD4+ or CD8+ T cells sorted from blood, taken in a trial of the OX40 agonist ivuxolimab. The source is an adult with an advanced solid tumor such as melanoma, head and neck, liver or kidney cancer. CDR3s include the opening cysteine and the closing phenylalanine or tryptophan. The D gene is left open where the match is weak. Expanded clones get a size class; other rows say once, few or many, or leave the size out.

v_gene	j_gene	d_gene	abundance	CDR3aa	CDR3nt
TRBV4-2	TRBJ1-6	TRBD1	-	CASSSPQGVASPLHF	TGTGCCAGCAGCTCCCCACAGGGGGTCGCTTCACCCCTCCACTTT
TRBV7-8	TRBJ2-7	-	-	CASSKHVQEQYF	TGTGCCAGCAGCAAACACGTACAAGAGCAGTACTTC
TRBV18	TRBJ1-2	-	once	CASSPRQRIDGYTF	TGTGCCAGCTCACCACGGCAAAGAATCGATGGCTACACCTTC
TRBV2	TRBJ2-2	-	-	CASTKRGNTGELFF	TGTGCCAGCACCAAACGAGGGAACACCGGGGAGCTGTTTTTT
TRBV18	TRBJ1-2	TRBD1	-	CASSPLGQGADYGYTF	TGTGCCAGCTCACCACTTGGACAGGGGGCTGACTATGGCTACACCTTC
TRBV6-5	TRBJ1-2	TRBD1	once	CASPPTGAGYGYTF	TGTGCCAGCCCCCCCACAGGGGCGGGCTATGGCTACACCTTC
TRBV30	TRBJ1-6	TRBD1	few	CAWSRTGIGSYNSPLHF	TGTGCCTGGAGTCGGACAGGGATCGGGTCCTATAATTCACCCCTCCACTTT
TRBV14	TRBJ2-1	TRBD1	-	CASSPPGQGGDNEQFF	TGTGCCAGCAGCCCCCCGGGACAGGGAGGCGACAATGAGCAGTTCTTC
TRBV27	TRBJ2-7	-	-	CASTHLGAGNPYHEQYF	TGTGCCAGCACTCACCTCGGGGCAGGGAACCCCTACCACGAGCAGTACTTC
TRBV19	TRBJ2-1	-	-	CASSIDRGANNEQFF	TGTGCCAGTAGTATAGATCGGGGGGCCAACAATGAGCAGTTCTTC